This entry is about one T cell receptor (beta chain). The antigen is not known. Trimming cost V 6 bases and J 8 bases, with 13 bases left between them. Germline CDR1 reads SNHLY; CDR2 reads FYNNEI. The CDR3 runs 12 residues. Sequencing was performed with immunoSEQ multiplex PCR; in TCRdb, only in-frame clones are kept and a portion is missing. The sample holds 35,000 to 50,000 clones, around 90% seen once. This specimen comes from a study of T cells in localized non-small cell lung cancer. Study conclusions and caveats: A higher density of T cells in blood coincided with extended overall survival. Tumor trailed uninvolved adjacent lung in T cell clonality, which peaked there. Detection in adjacent lung was observed for a median roughly 57 of the top 100 tumor clones.

The input for sequencing was PBMCs, taken before any cancer treatment. The sequence was obtained from a woman aged 35-70 years with stage II lung adenocarcinoma. The V call is TRBV2, the J call TRBJ1-2; D uncertain. CDR3 in DNA: TGTGCCAGCAGGGCTACCATCGAGGGCTACACCTTC. This sequence encodes CASRATIEGYTF. The whole variable domain, remainder taken from reference TRBV2 and TRBJ1-2, is EPEVTQTPSHQVTQMGQEVILRCVPISNHLYFYWYRQILGQKVEFLVSFYNNEISEKSEIFDDQFSVERPDGSNFTLKIRSTKLEDSAMYFCASRATIEGYTFGSGTRLTVV.